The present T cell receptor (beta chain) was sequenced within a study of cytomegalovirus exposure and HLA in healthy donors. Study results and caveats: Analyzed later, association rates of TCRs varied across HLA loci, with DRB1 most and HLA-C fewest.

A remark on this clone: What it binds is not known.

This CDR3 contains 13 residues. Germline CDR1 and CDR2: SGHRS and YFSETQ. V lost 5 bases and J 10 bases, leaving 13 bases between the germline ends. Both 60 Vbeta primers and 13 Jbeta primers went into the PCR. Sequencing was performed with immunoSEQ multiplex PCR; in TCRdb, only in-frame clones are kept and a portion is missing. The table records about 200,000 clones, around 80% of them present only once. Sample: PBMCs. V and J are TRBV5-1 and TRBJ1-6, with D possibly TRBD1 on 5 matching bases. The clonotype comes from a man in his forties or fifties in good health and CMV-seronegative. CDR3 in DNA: TGCGCCAGCAGACAGGAGGGGAGGTCACCCCTCCACTTT. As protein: CASRQEGRSPLHF.